These T cell receptor beta chains were read from a single sample in a study of PD-1 blockade in classical Hodgkin lymphoma. Generated by immunoSEQ multiplex PCR, the TCRdb table keeps only in-frame clones and is missing some. The data show roughly 20,000 clones, about 85% seen once. The specimen comprised peripheral blood mononuclear cells (PBMCs), sampled before the fourth cycle of nivolumab. These receptors were taken from a human donor with classical Hodgkin lymphoma. Each CDR3 is given with its conserved first and last residue. A D gene is named only where the DNA matches it firmly. Size tells how often a clone was seen (once, few, many) or the class of an expanded clone, and some rows leave it out.

d_call clone_size j_call v_call cdr3_nt cdr3_aa
. few TRBJ1-6 TRBV7-3 TGTGCCAGCAGCTTAGGTGGGACAATAAATTCACCCCTCCACTTT CASSLGGTINSPLHF
. . TRBJ1-1 TRBV19 TGTGCCAGTAGTTCCCAGGGGTTATTGAACACTGAAGCTTTCTTT CASSSQGLLNTEAFF
. . TRBJ2-7 TRBV29-1 TGCAGCGTCCTACGGGGGGCTTACGAGCAGTACTTC CSVLRGAYEQYF
. . TRBJ2-3 TRBV27 TGTGCCAGCAGCTTAATCACCTTTTCGGGCACAGATACGCAGTATTTT CASSLITFSGTDTQYF
. . TRBJ1-3 TRBV9 TGTGCCAGCAGCGTAGCGGACAGCTCTGGAAACACCATATATTTT CASSVADSSGNTIYF
TRBD1 . TRBJ2-1 TRBV27 TGTGCCTTCGATCGGGGACAGGGTAAGAATGAGCAGTTCTTC CAFDRGQGKNEQFF
TRBD2 . TRBJ2-7 TRBV11-2 TGTGCCAGCAGCTTACGACTAGCGGGGCACTCCTACGAGCAGTACTTC CASSLRLAGHSYEQYF
. . TRBJ2-5 TRBV9 TGTGCCAGCAGCGCGTCACCGGAGCCTACCGAGACCCAGTACTTC CASSASPEPTETQYF
. . TRBJ1-2 TRBV28 TGTGCCAGCAGTTTATTCAACTATGGCTACACCTTC CASSLFNYGYTF
. . TRBJ1-2 TRBV25-1 TGTGCCAGCAGTGGAGCGTATGGCTACACCTTC CASSGAYGYTF
. few TRBJ1-5 TRBV28 TGTGCCAGCAGTTTCAATCGTTACAGGTCAGGTCAGCCCCAGCATTTT CASSFNRYRSGQPQHF
. . TRBJ1-3 TRBV10-3 TGTGCCATCAGTGAGACGGGACGAGGGGGAAACACCATATATTTT CAISETGRGGNTIYF
. . TRBJ2-3 TRBV9 TGTGCCAGCAGCGTAGATTGGACGGGAGATACGCAGTATTTT CASSVDWTGDTQYF
. . TRBJ2-3 TRBV27 TGTGCCAGCAGTCTGATAACTTTCGGTAACACAGATACGCAGTATTTT CASSLITFGNTDTQYF
. . TRBJ1-5 TRBV6-1 TGTGCCAGCAGTTCCACTCGGGGGACTCAGCCCCAGCATTTT CASSSTRGTQPQHF
. . TRBJ2-7 TRBV4-1 TGCGCCAGCAGCCAAGATCCAGGGAACTACGAGCAGTACTTC CASSQDPGNYEQYF
. medium-sized TRBJ2-7 TRBV7-2 TGTGCCAGCAGCTTAGAGCCGGGGGACTACGAGCAGTACTTC CASSLEPGDYEQYF
. . TRBJ2-2 TRBV5-5 TGTGCCAGCGGGCCCGGGACAACGAACACCGGGGAGCTGTTTTTT CASGPGTTNTGELFF
TRBD1 once TRBJ2-2 TRBV19 TGTGCCAGTAGTCCACAGGGGTTCGGGTTCGATACCGGGGAGCTGTTTTTT CASSPQGFGFDTGELFF
. . TRBJ1-2 TRBV4-3 TGCGCCAGCAGCCATGTGGGAGGCAACTATGGCTACACCTTC CASSHVGGNYGYTF
. few TRBJ2-3 TRBV19 TGTGCCAGTAGTACGGTAGCGGTTACCACAGATACGCAGTATTTT CASSTVAVTTDTQYF
. . TRBJ1-1 TRBV30 TGTGCCTGGAGATTGGGGGGAGGGAACACTGAAGCTTTCTTT CAWRLGGGNTEAFF
. . TRBJ1-6 TRBV6-5 TGTGCCAGCAGTTACTCGACAGGTTTCTCACCCCTCCACTTT CASSYSTGFSPLHF
. . TRBJ1-1 TRBV7-9 TGTGCCAGCAGTTGGCAGGAGGACACTGAAGCTTTCTTT CASSWQEDTEAFF
. . TRBJ1-2 TRBV2 TGTGCCATCCCCCCTGTTCGGAAAAACTATGGCTACACCTTC CAIPPVRKNYGYTF
. . TRBJ2-7 TRBV5-1 TGCGCCAGCAGCTTGGCAGTGACCTACGAGCAGTACTTC CASSLAVTYEQYF
. once TRBJ1-1 TRBV9 TGTGCCAGCAGCCTCCGGGACTGGAACACTGAAGCTTTCTTT CASSLRDWNTEAFF
. . TRBJ2-2 TRBV7-9 TGTGCCAGCAGCTTAGGTCAGGGTTCGGGCACCGGGGAGCTGTTTTTT CASSLGQGSGTGELFF
TRBD2 . TRBJ2-3 TRBV5-1 TGCGCCAGCAGCTTGAGTTGGGTTACTAGCGGGATTGCAGATACGCAGTATTTT CASSLSWVTSGIADTQYF
TRBD1 . TRBJ1-3 TRBV4-3 TGCGCCAGCAGCTACGGGACAGGGGGATCGGGAAACACCATATATTTT CASSYGTGGSGNTIYF
. once TRBJ1-5 TRBV9 TGTGCCAGCAGCTACACGGATAGCAATCAGCCCCAGCATTTT CASSYTDSNQPQHF
. . TRBJ2-5 TRBV6-6 TGTGCCAGCTCTAGCCTCGGCCAGACCCAGTACTTC CASSSLGQTQYF
. . TRBJ2-5 TRBV30 TGTGCCTGGGGGAGCCAGACGGAGACCCAGTACTTC CAWGSQTETQYF
. . TRBJ2-4 TRBV7-2 TGTGCCAGCAGCCGCGAAGCTGGGGCCAAAAACATTCAGTACTTC CASSREAGAKNIQYF
TRBD1 once TRBJ1-2 TRBV29-1 TGCAGCGTTGAAGAAGCCACAGGGGCTGGACAGGGCTACACCTTC CSVEEATGAGQGYTF